Sequencing of this T cell receptor beta chain was carried out in a study of shared clonotypes between healthy human individuals. The wider study: With ages of 18 to 49, the donors were two women and three men.

The unsorted PBMC replicate PCRs were performed with about 280 ng DNA, roughly 30,000 T cell genomes. The unsorted PBMC sample used ten immunoSEQ deep assay plates. Repertoires were generated with immunoSEQ multiplex PCR, while TCRdb's copy carries only in-frame clones and drops some. The sample has around 510,000 clones; roughly four fifths are singletons. Trimming removed 2 bases at V and 0 bases at J, with 17 bases between. Germline CDR1 is SGHRS and CDR2 is YFSETQ. There are 17 residues in the CDR3. Only Caucasian adults living in Nashville, Tennessee made up the donor group. The receptor was derived from a woman in her forties in good health. Some clones in this sample may be carry-over from other donors' samples. Material for sequencing was PBMCs. The chain combines TRBV5-1 with TRBJ1-2; TRBD1 is a possible D gene (6 bases). CDR3 DNA sequence: TGCGCCAGCAGCTTATGGCCGGGACAATCATCTAACTATGGCTACACCTTC. Translating gives CASSLWPGQSSNYGYTF.